The clone carrying this T cell receptor (beta chain) was recorded at least ten times. These data originate in a study of early T cells in non-severe SARS-CoV-2 infection. Study information: With bulk RNA from unsorted whole blood as input, sequencing yielded unpaired chains.

Separate cDNA molecules each had unique molecular identifiers attached to them. TCRdb re-derived calls from the 5' RACE reads in MiXCR, one entry per CDR3 protein. The sample has about 58,000 distinct CDR3 sequences, 6% to 8.5% seen once. Sequencing was performed on whole blood. The clonotype originates from an adult who was a healthcare worker with PCR-confirmed SARS-CoV-2 infection or an uninfected control (not recorded which).

The CDR3 DNA is TGTGCCAGCAGCCTCGACAGGTACGAGCAGTACTTC. The encoded protein is CASSLDRYEQYF. This chain uses TRBV5-4 with TRBJ2-7; maybe TRBD1 (6 bases). Germline V lookup: CDR1 SGHNT, CDR2 YYREEE (reference sequence). The CDR3 runs 12 residues. The V gene lost 4 bases and the J gene lost 4 bases, with 9 bases spanning the gap.